This T cell receptor (beta chain) was sequenced for a study of blood T cell repertoires in COVID-19. Across the study: Collection of acute and convalescent COVID-19 samples took place in the United States, Italy and Spain. The analysed material was cDNA or gDNA that came from T cells, B-cell-depleted T cells, or PBMCs.

Participants were aged roughly 18 to 100 years from around 25 US areas. Looked up from germline, CDR1 is MDHEN and CDR2 is SYDVKM. This CDR3 region has 15 residues. Trimming cost V 3 bases and J 2 bases; bases outside gene matches: 5. In the original analysis: The assay estimated nucleated cells by amplifying reference gene primers. Clones were read by immunoSEQ multiplex PCR, and TCRdb kept only the in-frame ones, dropping some. V, J and clone size reflect that table, while D and trimming were determined from the DNA. In the table there are 180,000 or so clones, approximately 92% of which are singletons.

The sequenced sample consisted of PBMCs or T cells enriched from blood (not recorded which). The TCR originated in a woman between 40 and 55 years old with acute COVID-19. This chain uses TRBV28 with TRBJ2-5; 8 positions match TRBD2. The CDR3, as DNA: TGTGCCAGCAGTTTGTCCAGCGGGGGACAAGAGACCCAGTACTTC. This encodes CASSLSSGGQETQYF.